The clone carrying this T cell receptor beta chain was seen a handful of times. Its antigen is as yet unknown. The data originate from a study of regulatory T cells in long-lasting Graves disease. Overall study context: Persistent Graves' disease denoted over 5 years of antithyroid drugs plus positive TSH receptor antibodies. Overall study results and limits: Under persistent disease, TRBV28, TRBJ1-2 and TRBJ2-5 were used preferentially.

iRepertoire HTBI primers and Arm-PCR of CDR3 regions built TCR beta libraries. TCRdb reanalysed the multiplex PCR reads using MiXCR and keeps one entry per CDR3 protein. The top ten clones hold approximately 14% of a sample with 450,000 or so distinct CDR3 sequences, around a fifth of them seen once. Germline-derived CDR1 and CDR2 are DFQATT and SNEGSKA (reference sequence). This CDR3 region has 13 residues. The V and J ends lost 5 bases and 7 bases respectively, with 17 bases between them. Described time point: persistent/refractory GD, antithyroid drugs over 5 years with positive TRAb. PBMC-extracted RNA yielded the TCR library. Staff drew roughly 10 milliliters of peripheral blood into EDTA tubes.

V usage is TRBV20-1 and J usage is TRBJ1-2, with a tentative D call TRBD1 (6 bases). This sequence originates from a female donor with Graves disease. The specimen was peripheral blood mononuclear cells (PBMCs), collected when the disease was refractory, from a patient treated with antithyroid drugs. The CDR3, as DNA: TGCAGTGCTGGAAAAGTGGGGGCGGTTGGCTACACCTTC. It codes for CSAGKVGAVGYTF.